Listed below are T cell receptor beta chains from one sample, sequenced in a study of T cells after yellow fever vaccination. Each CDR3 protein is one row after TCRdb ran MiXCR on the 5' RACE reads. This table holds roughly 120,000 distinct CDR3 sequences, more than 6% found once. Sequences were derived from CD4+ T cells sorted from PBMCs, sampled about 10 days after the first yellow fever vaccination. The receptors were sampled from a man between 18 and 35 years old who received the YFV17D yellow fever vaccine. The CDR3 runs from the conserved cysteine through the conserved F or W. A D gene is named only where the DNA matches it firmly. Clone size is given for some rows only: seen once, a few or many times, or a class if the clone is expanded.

CDR3: CASSLSLAGSYNEQFF
DNA: TGTGCCAGCAGCTTATCGCTAGCGGGGTCCTACAATGAGCAGTTCTTC
size: many
D: TRBD2
J: TRBJ2-1
V: TRBV7-9

CDR3: CASSPYPPSGGPDTQYF
DNA: TGTGCCAGCAGCCCCTACCCCCCTAGCGGGGGGCCGGATACGCAGTATTTT
size: many
D: TRBD2
J: TRBJ2-3
V: TRBV7-2

CDR3: CSATSPGQGSNEQFF
DNA: TGCAGTGCTACCTCACCGGGACAGGGGTCAAATGAGCAGTTCTTC
size: few
D: TRBD1
J: TRBJ2-1
V: TRBV20-1

CDR3: CASSPLVSGRGYGYTF
DNA: TGTGCCAGCAGCCCCTTGGTGAGCGGGCGCGGTTATGGCTACACCTTC
size: many
D: .
J: TRBJ1-2
V: TRBV11-2

CDR3: CASSFSGTASTDTQYF
DNA: TGTGCCAGCAGCTTTTCAGGGACCGCTAGCACAGATACGCAGTATTTT
size: many
D: .
J: TRBJ2-3
V: TRBV5-6

CDR3: CSARPGQWTYEQYF
DNA: TGCAGTGCTAGACCCGGACAGTGGACTTACGAGCAGTACTTC
size: .
D: .
J: TRBJ2-7
V: TRBV20-1

CDR3: CASLFPSGRGEKLFF
DNA: TGCGCCAGCCTCTTCCCCTCAGGGCGGGGTGAAAAACTGTTTTTT
size: .
D: .
J: TRBJ1-4
V: TRBV5-1

CDR3: CASGQGSPGELFF
DNA: TGTGCCAGCGGACAGGGGTCCCCCGGGGAGCTGTTTTTT
size: many
D: TRBD1
J: TRBJ2-2
V: TRBV12-3/TRBV12-4

CDR3: CASSPDRGYEQFF
DNA: TGTGCCAGCAGCCCTGACAGGGGATATGAGCAGTTCTTC
size: many
D: TRBD1
J: TRBJ2-1
V: TRBV12-3/TRBV12-4

CDR3: CATSEAGQGNYGYTF
DNA: TGTGCCACCAGTGAGGCGGGACAGGGGAACTATGGCTACACCTTC
size: many
D: TRBD1
J: TRBJ1-2
V: TRBV24-1

CDR3: CSASERQDTQYF
DNA: TGCAGTGCTAGTGAGCGGCAAGATACGCAGTATTTT
size: .
D: .
J: TRBJ2-3
V: TRBV20-1

CDR3: CASRADRDSQPQHF
DNA: TGTGCCAGCAGAGCTGACAGGGACAGTCAGCCCCAGCATTTT
size: few
D: TRBD1
J: TRBJ1-5
V: TRBV28

CDR3: CASNQTPINEQFF
DNA: TGTGCCAGCAACCAAACCCCTATAAATGAGCAGTTCTTC
size: many
D: .
J: TRBJ2-1
V: TRBV7-2

CDR3: CASRPDSDNTEAFF
DNA: TGTGCCAGCAGACCCGACAGTGACAACACTGAAGCTTTCTTT
size: many
D: .
J: TRBJ1-1
V: TRBV5-4

CDR3: CSAREGGITGELFF
DNA: TGCAGTGCTAGAGAGGGGGGGATCACCGGGGAGCTGTTTTTT
size: few
D: TRBD2
J: TRBJ2-2
V: TRBV20-1

CDR3: CASSSRGSAHYGYTF
DNA: TGTGCCAGCAGTTCACGGGGTTCAGCCCACTATGGCTACACCTTC
size: many
D: .
J: TRBJ1-2
V: TRBV12-3/TRBV12-4

CDR3: CASSLTKTGVYNEQFF
DNA: TGTGCCAGCAGCTTAACGAAGACAGGGGTTTACAATGAGCAGTTCTTC
size: many
D: TRBD1
J: TRBJ2-1
V: TRBV7-3

CDR3: CASSLVSGLGATQYF
DNA: TGTGCCAGCAGCTTAGTTAGCGGTCTAGGCGCGACCCAGTACTTC
size: many
D: .
J: TRBJ2-5
V: TRBV7-6

CDR3: CASSLFRREDEQYF
DNA: TGTGCCAGCAGTTTATTCAGGCGGGAGGACGAGCAGTACTTC
size: many
D: TRBD2
J: TRBJ2-7
V: TRBV12-3/TRBV12-4

CDR3: CASRMGVVRDEQFF
DNA: TGCGCCAGCAGGATGGGAGTTGTCCGCGATGAGCAGTTCTTC
size: many
D: .
J: TRBJ2-1
V: TRBV5-1

CDR3: CASSLTGLQETQYF
DNA: TGCGCCAGCAGCTTAACGGGGCTACAAGAGACCCAGTACTTC
size: many
D: .
J: TRBJ2-5
V: TRBV5-1

CDR3: CASSPPDTSGANVLTF
DNA: TGCGCCAGCAGCCCCCCCGACACCTCTGGGGCCAACGTCCTGACTTTC
size: .
D: .
J: TRBJ2-6
V: TRBV5-1

CDR3: CASSKWQGAGDEQYF
DNA: TGTGCCAGCAGCAAGTGGCAGGGGGCGGGTGACGAGCAGTACTTC
size: many
D: TRBD1
J: TRBJ2-7
V: TRBV7-9

CDR3: CASSPTPSTDTQYF
DNA: TGTGCCAGCAGCCCGACACCTAGCACAGATACGCAGTATTTT
size: many
D: .
J: TRBJ2-3
V: TRBV7-2

CDR3: CASSRLTATQETQYF
DNA: TGCGCCAGCAGCCGCCTGACAGCGACTCAAGAGACCCAGTACTTC
size: many
D: .
J: TRBJ2-5
V: TRBV4-3

CDR3: CASRESGTGVGYTF
DNA: TGTGCCAGCAGGGAATCGGGAACAGGGGTGGGCTACACCTTC
size: many
D: TRBD1
J: TRBJ1-2
V: TRBV12-3/TRBV12-4

CDR3: CASSPMANSNQPQHF
DNA: TGTGCCAGCTCACCAATGGCGAATAGCAATCAGCCCCAGCATTTT
size: few
D: .
J: TRBJ1-5
V: TRBV18

CDR3: CASRISGGHGTQYF
DNA: TGTGCCAGCAGGATTAGCGGGGGGCATGGTACGCAGTATTTT
size: many
D: TRBD2
J: TRBJ2-3
V: TRBV12-3/TRBV12-4

CDR3: CASSPRDFSRSSYNEQFF
DNA: TGTGCCAGCAGCCCGAGGGACTTTTCCCGAAGCTCCTACAATGAGCAGTTCTTC
size: many
D: .
J: TRBJ2-1
V: TRBV7-6

CDR3: CASSLDIDIQYF
DNA: TGCGCCAGCAGCTTAGATATTGACATTCAGTACTTC
size: many
D: .
J: TRBJ2-4
V: TRBV10-2

CDR3: CASSHGSPSNTEAFF
DNA: TGTGCCAGCAGCCATGGGTCGCCGTCGAACACTGAAGCTTTCTTT
size: many
D: .
J: TRBJ1-1
V: TRBV12-3/TRBV12-4

CDR3: CASIAENTEAFF
DNA: TGTGCCAGTATTGCGGAAAACACTGAAGCTTTCTTT
size: .
D: .
J: TRBJ1-1
V: TRBV19

CDR3: CSARGLGAAAYNEQFF
DNA: TGCAGTGCTAGAGGCCTTGGGGCGGCCGCCTACAATGAGCAGTTCTTC
size: many
D: .
J: TRBJ2-1
V: TRBV20-1

CDR3: CASSPEGAGETQYF
DNA: TGTGCCAGCAGCCCTGAGGGGGCCGGGGAGACCCAGTACTTC
size: many
D: TRBD1
J: TRBJ2-5
V: TRBV3-1

CDR3: CASRLGLYGYTF
DNA: TGTGCCAGCAGATTGGGCTTGTATGGCTACACCTTC
size: .
D: .
J: TRBJ1-2
V: TRBV6-5

CDR3: CANQRGWADTQYF
DNA: TGTGCCAACCAGCGGGGGTGGGCAGATACGCAGTATTTT
size: many
D: TRBD2
J: TRBJ2-3
V: TRBV2

CDR3: CASRLAGVRNRGDTQYF
DNA: TGTGCCAGCAGGCTAGCGGGGGTCCGCAATCGGGGAGATACGCAGTATTTT
size: many
D: TRBD2
J: TRBJ2-3
V: TRBV7-2

CDR3: CASSPTGLNEQYF
DNA: TGTGCCAGCAGTCCGACAGGGCTCAACGAGCAGTACTTC
size: many
D: TRBD1
J: TRBJ2-7
V: TRBV12-3/TRBV12-4

CDR3: CATSEVSGGSGTGELFF
DNA: TGTGCCACCAGTGAGGTTTCCGGGGGTTCAGGGACCGGGGAGCTGTTTTTT
size: many
D: .
J: TRBJ2-2
V: TRBV24-1

CDR3: CASKPGPTDQPQHF
DNA: TGTGCCAGCAAGCCGGGACCGACAGATCAGCCCCAGCATTTT
size: many
D: .
J: TRBJ1-5
V: TRBV6-5

CDR3: CASSSLGGVYNEQFF
DNA: TGTGCCAGCAGCTCCCTAGGGGGCGTGTACAATGAGCAGTTCTTC
size: many
D: TRBD1
J: TRBJ2-1
V: TRBV7-2

CDR3: CASSPRISGETGELFF
DNA: TGTGCCAGCTCACCACGAATATCGGGGGAGACCGGGGAGCTGTTTTTT
size: many
D: .
J: TRBJ2-2
V: TRBV18